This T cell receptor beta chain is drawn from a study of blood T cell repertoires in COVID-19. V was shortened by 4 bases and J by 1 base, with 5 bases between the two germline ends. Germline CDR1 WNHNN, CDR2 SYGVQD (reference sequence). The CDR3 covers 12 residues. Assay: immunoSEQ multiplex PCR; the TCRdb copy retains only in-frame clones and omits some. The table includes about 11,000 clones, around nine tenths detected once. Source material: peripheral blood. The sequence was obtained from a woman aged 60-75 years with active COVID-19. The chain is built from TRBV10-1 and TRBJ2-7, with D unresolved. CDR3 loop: CASSVSSYEQYF. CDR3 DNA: TGCGCCAGCAGTGTTTCTTCCTACGAGCAGTACTTC.